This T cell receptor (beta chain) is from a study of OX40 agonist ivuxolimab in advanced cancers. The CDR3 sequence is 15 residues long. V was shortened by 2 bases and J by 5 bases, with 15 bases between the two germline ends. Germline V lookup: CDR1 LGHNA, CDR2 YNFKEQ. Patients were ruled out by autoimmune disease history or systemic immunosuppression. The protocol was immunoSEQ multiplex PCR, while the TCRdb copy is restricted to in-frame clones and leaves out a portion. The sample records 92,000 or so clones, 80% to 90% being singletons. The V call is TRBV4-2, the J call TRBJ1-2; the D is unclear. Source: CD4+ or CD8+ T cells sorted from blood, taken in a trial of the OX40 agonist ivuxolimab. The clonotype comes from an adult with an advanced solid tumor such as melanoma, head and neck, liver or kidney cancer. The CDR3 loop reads CASSQTSDMRYGYTF. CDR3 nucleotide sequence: TGTGCCAGCAGCCAAACCTCAGACATGCGGTATGGCTACACCTTC.